Listed here are 13 T cell receptor beta chains from one sample, sequenced in a study of Ad26.COV2.S vaccination and SARS-CoV-2 variants. The sample's treatment: 15 to 20 received Ad26.COV2.S at low or high dose, single or two shots; about 5 received placebo; per-sample allocation not given. The study sampled participants on day 63 after the first vaccine or placebo injection. Clones were sequenced by immunoSEQ multiplex PCR, and TCRdb holds only the in-frame ones, with some missing. The data contain about 680,000 clones, 89% of them singletons. The source material was peripheral blood, sampled in a trial of Ad26.COV2.S vaccine versus placebo. The receptors derive from a person between 18 and 65 years old who received the Ad26.COV2.S COVID-19 vaccine or a placebo.

V usage is TRBV9 and J usage is TRBJ2-5; no firm D call. This CDR3 has 14 amino acids. The ends were cut back, 0 bases at V and 0 bases at J, with 6 bases in the middle. CDR1 and CDR2 (germline): SGDLS, YYNGEE. The CDR3 loop is CASSVGRYQETQYF. The CDR3 DNA sequence: TGTGCCAGCAGCGTAGGAAGGTACCAAGAGACCCAGTACTTC.

This chain joins TRBV24-1 and TRBJ2-1; D possibly matches TRBD1 or TRBD2 (6 bases each). The CDR3 totals 17 residues. Germline V gives CDR1 KGHDR, CDR2 SFDVKD. Trimming stripped 2 bases from V and 3 bases from J, with 16 bases between. The CDR3 DNA sequence: TGTGCCACCAGTGATTCAAAACAGGGCGGGAACTACAATGAGCAGTTCTTC. Its protein product is CATSDSKQGGNYNEQFF.

The chain couples TRBV15 to TRBJ2-5, with 7 positions matching TRBD2. The CDR3 consists of 13 residues. V lost 5 bases and J lost 5; bases outside the gene matches: 5. The germline gives CDR1 LNHNV, CDR2 YYDKDF (reference sequence). The CDR3 reads CATSDGRTETQYF. DNA for the CDR3: TGTGCCACCAGCGACGGGAGGACGGAGACCCAGTACTTC. The whole variable domain, remainder taken from reference TRBV15 and TRBJ2-5, is DAMVIQNPRYQVTQFGKPVTLSCSQTLNHNVMYWYQQKSSQAPKLLFHYYDKDFNNEADTPDNFQSRRPNTSFCFLDIRSPGLGDTAMYLCATSDGRTETQYFGPGTRLLVL.

J is TRBJ2-7 and V is TRBV7-9; 7 positions match TRBD2. This CDR3 has 17 residues. The V gene end was trimmed by 1 base and the J gene end by 2 bases; junction bases not matched to a gene: 11. Germline lookup yields CDR1 SEHNR and CDR2 FQNEAQ (reference sequence). The CDR3 bases are TGTGCCAGCAGCTTAGAACAGTTAAGCGGGAAGGCCTACGAGCAGTACTTC. As protein: CASSLEQLSGKAYEQYF. The whole variable domain, remainder taken from reference TRBV7-9 and TRBJ2-7, is DTGVSQNPRHKITKRGQNVTFRCDPISEHNRLYWYRQTLGQGPEFLTYFQNEAQLEKSRLLSDRFSAERPKGSFSTLEIQRTEQGDSAMYLCASSLEQLSGKAYEQYFGPGTRLTVT.

The rearrangement uses TRBV19 and TRBJ1-1; TRBD1 matches 7 bases. The CDR3 is 16 amino acids. CDR1 is LNHDA, CDR2 SQIVND, per germline (reference sequence). V lost 6 bases and J lost 1; bases outside the gene matches: 11. CDR3 coding DNA: TGTGCCAGTAGCCTAGATCCGGGACAGAAGAACACTGAAGCTTTCTTT. This translates into CASSLDPGQKNTEAFF.

This clone was recorded once. CDR3 residues: CAASRGKGETQYF. CDR3 sequence (DNA): TGTGCCGCATCTCGGGGGAAGGGGGAGACCCAGTACTTC. The J gene is TRBJ2-5, the V gene TRBV12-3 or TRBV12-4; TRBD2 might be the D (6 bases). V dropped 11 bases and J dropped 5 bases, with 18 bases sitting between them. The CDR3 contains 13 residues.

The chain recombines TRBV5-1 with TRBJ2-3; no firm D call. Germline V CDR1 and CDR2: SGHRS, YFSETQ. V dropped 2 bases and J dropped 0 bases, with 10 bases sitting between them. There are 15 residues in the CDR3. The CDR3 loop is CASSFRVSSTDTQYF. The DNA for the CDR3 is TGCGCCAGCAGCTTTCGTGTTTCTAGCACAGATACGCAGTATTTT.

This clone has a single count. This chain links TRBV5-6 with TRBJ2-1; 9 nucleotides line up with TRBD1. Germline lookup yields CDR1 SGHDT and CDR2 YYEEEE. The CDR3 has 15 amino acids. Trimming cost V 0 bases and J 4 bases; bases outside gene matches: 2. Here the CDR3 reads CASSLAGTGYNEQFF. The CDR3 DNA sequence: TGTGCCAGCAGCTTGGCCGGGACAGGGTACAATGAGCAGTTCTTC.

The table lists this clone with a few counts. This chain joins TRBV19 and TRBJ2-5; TRBD2 is a possible D gene (6 bases). Trimming cost V 5 bases and J 2 bases, with 9 bases left between them. There are 13 residues in the CDR3. CDR1 and CDR2 (germline): LNHDA, SQIVND (reference sequence). CDR3 loop: CASSAGLQETQYF. The DNA for the CDR3 is TGTGCCAGTAGTGCGGGACTTCAAGAGACCCAGTACTTC.

V gene TRBV18 combines with J gene TRBJ1-3; D unclear. CDR1 is KGHSH, CDR2 LQKENI, per germline. Between the trimmed V and J ends, which lost 6 bases and 2 bases, there was a span of 14 bases. CDR3 length: 15 amino acids. CDR3 nucleotides: TGTGCCAGCTCCCCTTTTTCGACCGCTGGAAACACCATATATTTT. Protein: CASSPFSTAGNTIYF.

The V and J genes are TRBV4-3 and TRBJ1-1; D call uncertain. The CDR3 runs 16 residues. CDR1 and CDR2 (germline): LGHNA, YSLEER. The ends were cut back, 0 bases at V and 1 base at J, with 12 bases in the middle. Here the CDR3 DNA reads TGCGCCAGCAGCCAAGAAGTCGGGCAGTCGAACACTGAAGCTTTCTTT. It translates to CASSQEVGQSNTEAFF.

The V gene is TRBV6-5, the J gene TRBJ1-1, with 9 bases matching TRBD1. The CDR3 runs to 11 residues. From germline, CDR1 is MNHEY and CDR2 SVGAGI. The ends lost 5 bases at V and 11 bases at J; junction bases unmatched: 3. The CDR3 reads CASSTGTGAFF. The CDR3 DNA reads as TGTGCCAGCAGTACCGGGACAGGGGCTTTCTTT.

The chain links TRBV30 to TRBJ1-2, with 10 nucleotides matching TRBD1. The ends lost 4 bases at V and 4 bases at J; junction bases unmatched: 6. CDR1 and CDR2 from the germline V gene are GTSNPN and SVGIG (reference sequence). This CDR3 region has 14 residues. The CDR3 loop is CAWTRDRGRYGYTF. The CDR3 DNA follows: TGTGCCTGGACCCGGGACAGGGGCCGCTATGGCTACACCTTC. The whole variable domain, filled in from reference TRBV30 and TRBJ1-2, reads SQTIHQWPATLVQPVGSPLSLECTVEGTSNPNLYWYRQAAGRGLQLLFYSVGIGQISSEVPQNLSASRPQDRQFILSSKKLLLSDSGFYLCAWTRDRGRYGYTFGSGTRLTVV.